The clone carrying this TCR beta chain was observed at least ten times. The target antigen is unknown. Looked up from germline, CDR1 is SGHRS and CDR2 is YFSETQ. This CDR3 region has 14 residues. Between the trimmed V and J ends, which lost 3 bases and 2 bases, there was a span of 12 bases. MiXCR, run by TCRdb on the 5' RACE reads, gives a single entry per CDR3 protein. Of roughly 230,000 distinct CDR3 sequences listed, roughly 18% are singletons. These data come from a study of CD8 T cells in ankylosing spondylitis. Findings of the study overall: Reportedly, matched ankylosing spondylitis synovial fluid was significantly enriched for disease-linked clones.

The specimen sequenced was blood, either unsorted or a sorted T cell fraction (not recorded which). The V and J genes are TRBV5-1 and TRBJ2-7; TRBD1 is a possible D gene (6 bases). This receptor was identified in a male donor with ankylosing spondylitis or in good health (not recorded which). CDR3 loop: CASSWGQGTYEQYF. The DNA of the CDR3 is TGCGCCAGCAGCTGGGGGCAGGGAACCTACGAGCAGTACTTC.